This is a list of T cell receptor beta chains from one sample in a study of CD8+CD57+ T cells in acquired aplastic anemia. TCRdb re-derived calls from the reads in MiXCR, one entry per CDR3 protein. The sample has about 180,000 distinct CDR3 sequences; 48% are singletons. Specimen: sorted CD4+, CD8+, or CD8+CD57+ T cells (not recorded which) from PBMCs. Receptor source: a human donor with aplastic anemia. Each CDR3 is given with its conserved first and last residue. D genes are given only for firm matches. Only part of the rows carry a size: once, few, many, or a class if the clone is expanded.

V	D	size	J	CDR3	DNA
TRBV19	TRBD1	many	TRBJ2-7	CASSRPTGQGLVEQYF	TGTGCCAGTAGTCGCCCCACGGGACAGGGATTAGTCGAGCAGTACTTC
TRBV2	TRBD2	.	TRBJ2-5	CASRAFGTSGVETQYF	TGTGCCAGCAGAGCGTTCGGGACTAGCGGGGTGGAGACCCAGTACTTC
TRBV11-2	.	.	TRBJ2-7	CASSLLPDPYEQYF	TGTGCCAGCAGCTTACTACCGGATCCCTACGAGCAGTACTTC
TRBV18	.	few	TRBJ1-1	CASSYRVEVNTEAFF	TGTGCCAGCTCTTACAGGGTCGAGGTGAACACTGAAGCTTTCTTT
TRBV28	TRBD2	.	TRBJ2-7	CASSFLRGRASYEQYF	TGTGCCAGCAGTTTCCTTCGCGGGAGGGCCTCCTACGAGCAGTACTTC
TRBV9	.	.	TRBJ2-7	CASSVGLGAGYEQYF	TGTGCCAGCAGCGTAGGTTTGGGGGCGGGGTACGAGCAGTACTTC
TRBV5-4	.	.	TRBJ1-1	CASSQQGRSTEAFF	TGTGCCAGCAGCCAGCAGGGGAGGAGCACTGAAGCTTTCTTC
TRBV10-1	.	few	TRBJ2-3	CASSENREGGTQYF	TGCGCCAGCAGTGAGAACAGGGAAGGTGGTACGCAGTATTTT
TRBV29-1	.	.	TRBJ2-1	CSVEQGNEQFF	TGCAGCGTAGAACAGGGAAATGAGCAGTTCTTC
TRBV6-1	TRBD2	many	TRBJ2-7	CASSPIVPGLAALEQYF	TGTGCCAGCAGTCCGATAGTCCCGGGACTAGCGGCCCTCGAGCAGTACTTC
TRBV24-1	.	many	TRBJ2-2	CATSDLRVTNTGELFF	TGTGCCACCAGTGATTTGCGGGTGACGAACACCGGGGAGCTGTTTTTT
TRBV20-1	.	few	TRBJ1-1	CSARDGFGVTEAFF	TGCAGTGCTAGAGATGGGTTCGGGGTCACTGAAGCTTTCTTT
TRBV12-3/TRBV12-4	.	few	TRBJ1-1	CASTFQGGLNTEAFF	TGTGCCAGCACCTTTCAAGGAGGGTTGAACACTGAAGCTTTCTTT
TRBV20-1	.	.	TRBJ2-7	CSARDLEFREQYF	TGCAGTGCTAGAGATTTAGAGTTTCGGGAGCAGTACTTC
TRBV29-1	.	many	TRBJ2-7	CSAKDSGYEQYF	TGCAGCGCCAAGGATTCTGGTTACGAGCAGTACTTC
TRBV20-1	.	many	TRBJ1-1	CSAGGVPNTEAFF	TGCAGTGCCGGAGGAGTACCGAACACTGAAGCTTTCTTT
TRBV12-3/TRBV12-4	.	many	TRBJ1-1	CASSLLGEAFF	TGTGCCAGCAGTTTATTAGGTGAAGCTTTCTTT
TRBV5-1	TRBD2	many	TRBJ2-2	CASSSGGLAMNTGELFF	TGCGCCAGCAGCTCGGGGGGACTAGCAATGAACACCGGGGAGCTGTTTTTT
TRBV18	TRBD2	few	TRBJ2-3	CASSPPGLASDTQYF	TGTGCCAGCTCACCACCGGGACTAGCGTCAGATACGCAGTATTTT
TRBV6-1	.	many	TRBJ2-3	CASSVRVTDTQYF	TGTGCCAGCTCGGTCAGGGTCACAGATACGCAGTATTTT
TRBV9	TRBD2	many	TRBJ2-1	CASSVGLAGLNEQFF	TGTGCCAGCAGCGTAGGACTAGCGGGGCTGAATGAGCAGTTCTTC
TRBV27	.	.	TRBJ1-1	CASRKVGRHTEAFF	TGTGCCAGCAGAAAAGTGGGGAGGCACACTGAAGCTTTCTTT
TRBV5-1	TRBD2	many	TRBJ2-1	CASSFGLAGANRRYNEQFF	TGCGCCAGCAGCTTCGGACTAGCGGGGGCTAACCGTAGGTACAATGAGCAGTTCTTC
TRBV20-1	.	.	TRBJ2-1	CSALQENEQFF	TGCAGTGCTTTACAGGAAAATGAGCAGTTCTTC
TRBV5-6	.	.	TRBJ2-7	CASSLTGTLPPEQYF	TGTGCCAGCAGCTTGACAGGAACGCTTCCGCCCGAGCAGTACTTC
TRBV27	TRBD1	few	TRBJ2-1	CASSLRDRAPVGQFF	TGTGCCAGCAGTTTACGGGACAGGGCTCCCGTCGGGCAGTTCTTC
TRBV19	.	few	TRBJ1-2	CAARGIHGGYTF	TGTGCCGCGCGGGGCATTCATGGTGGCTACACCTTC
TRBV19	.	many	TRBJ1-4	CASSIGREKLFF	TGTGCCAGTAGTATAGGCCGTGAAAAACTGTTTTTT
TRBV24-1	TRBD1	.	TRBJ2-1	CATSDPGTDYNEQFF	TGTGCCACCAGTGACCCCGGGACAGACTACAATGAGCAGTTCTTC
TRBV29-1	.	.	TRBJ2-3	CSAKMEDREYF	TGCAGCGCCAAGATGGAGGACCGGGAGTATTTT
TRBV19	.	many	TRBJ1-2	CASSDLGKPNYGYTF	TGTGCCAGTAGTGATCTTGGGAAACCCAACTATGGCTACACCTTC
TRBV9	.	once	TRBJ2-1	CASSVNGGPRNEQFF	TGTGCCAGCAGCGTAAACGGAGGGCCTCGGAATGAGCAGTTCTTC
TRBV7-2	.	few	TRBJ1-6	CASSENNSPLHF	TGTGCCAGCAGTGAGAATAATTCACCCCTCCACTTT
TRBV12-3/TRBV12-4	TRBD1	.	TRBJ1-4	CASIGTGGNEKLFF	TGTGCCAGCATAGGGACAGGGGGCAACGAAAAACTGTTTTTT
TRBV2	TRBD1	.	TRBJ2-3	CASIWGQGTDTQYF	TGTGCCAGCATATGGGGACAGGGCACAGATACGCAGTATTTT
TRBV20-1	TRBD2	.	TRBJ2-5	CSAPRLAGGGETQYF	TGCAGTGCCCCCAGGCTAGCGGGAGGGGGAGAGACCCAGTACTTC
TRBV12-3/TRBV12-4	TRBD1	many	TRBJ1-6	CASSSTGYNSPLHF	TGTGCCAGCAGTTCGACAGGGTACAATTCACCCCTCCACTTT
TRBV2	.	.	TRBJ1-5	CASTRETQHF	TGTGCCAGCACAAGGGAGACCCAGCATTTT
TRBV20-1	TRBD1	once	TRBJ1-5	CSARRTGSQPQHF	TGCAGTGCTAGGCGGACAGGGTCCCAGCCCCAGCATTTT